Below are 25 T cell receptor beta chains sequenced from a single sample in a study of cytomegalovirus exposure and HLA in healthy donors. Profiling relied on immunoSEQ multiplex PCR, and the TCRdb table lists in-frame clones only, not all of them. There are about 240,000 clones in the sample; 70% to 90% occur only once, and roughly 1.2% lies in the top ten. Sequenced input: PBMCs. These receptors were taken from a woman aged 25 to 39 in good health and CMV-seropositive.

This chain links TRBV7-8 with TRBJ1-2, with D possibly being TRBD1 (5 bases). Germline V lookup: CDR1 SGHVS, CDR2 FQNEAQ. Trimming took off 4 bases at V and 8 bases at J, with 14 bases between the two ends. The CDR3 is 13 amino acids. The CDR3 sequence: CASSSRSGGGYTF. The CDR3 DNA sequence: TGTGCCAGCAGCTCCCGATCGGGGGGGGGCTACACCTTC.

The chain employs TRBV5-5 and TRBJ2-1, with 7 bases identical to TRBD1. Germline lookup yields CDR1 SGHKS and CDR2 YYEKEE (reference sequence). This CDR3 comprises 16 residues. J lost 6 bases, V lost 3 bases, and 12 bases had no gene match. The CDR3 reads CASSSPDREGSNEQFF. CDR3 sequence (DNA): TGTGCCAGCAGCTCCCCCGACAGGGAAGGTTCCAATGAGCAGTTCTTC.

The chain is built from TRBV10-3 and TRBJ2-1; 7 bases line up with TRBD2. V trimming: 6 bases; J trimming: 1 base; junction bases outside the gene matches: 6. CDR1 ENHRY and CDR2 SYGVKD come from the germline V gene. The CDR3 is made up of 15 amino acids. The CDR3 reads CAISSSGGSYNEQFF. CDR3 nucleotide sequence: TGTGCCATCAGCTCTAGCGGAGGATCCTACAATGAGCAGTTCTTC.

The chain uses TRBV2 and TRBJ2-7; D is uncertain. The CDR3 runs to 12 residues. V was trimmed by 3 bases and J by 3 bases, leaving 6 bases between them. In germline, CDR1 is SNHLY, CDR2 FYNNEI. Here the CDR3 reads CASSDRLYEQYF. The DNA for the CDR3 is TGTGCCAGCAGTGACAGGCTCTACGAGCAGTACTTC.

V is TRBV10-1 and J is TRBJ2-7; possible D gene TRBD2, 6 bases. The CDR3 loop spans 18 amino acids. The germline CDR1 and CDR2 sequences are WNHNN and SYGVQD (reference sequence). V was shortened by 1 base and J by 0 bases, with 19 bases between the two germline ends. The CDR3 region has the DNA TGCGCCAGCAGTGAGTATAGCGGAGTTTCGAAGAGCTCCTACGAGCAGTACTTC. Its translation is CASSEYSGVSKSSYEQYF.

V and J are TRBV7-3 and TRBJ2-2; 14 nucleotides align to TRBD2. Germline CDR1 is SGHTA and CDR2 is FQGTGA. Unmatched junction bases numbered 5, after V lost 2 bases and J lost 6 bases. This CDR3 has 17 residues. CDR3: CASSLPGLAGGAGELFF. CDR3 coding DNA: TGTGCCAGCAGCTTACCTGGACTAGCGGGAGGTGCCGGGGAGCTGTTTTTT.

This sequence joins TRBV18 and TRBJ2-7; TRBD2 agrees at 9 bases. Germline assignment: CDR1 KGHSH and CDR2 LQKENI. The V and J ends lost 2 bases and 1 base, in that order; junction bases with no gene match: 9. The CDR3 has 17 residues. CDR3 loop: CASSPTVAGVGSYEQYF. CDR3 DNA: TGTGCCAGCTCACCAACAGTAGCGGGAGTCGGGTCCTACGAGCAGTACTTC.

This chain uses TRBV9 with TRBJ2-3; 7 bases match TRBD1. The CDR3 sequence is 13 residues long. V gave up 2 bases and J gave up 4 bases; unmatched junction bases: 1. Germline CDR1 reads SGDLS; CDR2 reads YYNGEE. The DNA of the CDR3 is TGTGCCAGCAGCGTCGGACAGGCAGATACGCAGTATTTT. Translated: CASSVGQADTQYF.

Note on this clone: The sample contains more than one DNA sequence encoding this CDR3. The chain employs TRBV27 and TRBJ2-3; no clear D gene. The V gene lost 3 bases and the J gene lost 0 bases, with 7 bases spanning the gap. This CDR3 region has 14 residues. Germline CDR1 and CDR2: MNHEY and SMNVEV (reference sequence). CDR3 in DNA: TGTGCCAGCAGTTTGAGGCCTAGCACAGATACGCAGTATTTT. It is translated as CASSLRPSTDTQYF.

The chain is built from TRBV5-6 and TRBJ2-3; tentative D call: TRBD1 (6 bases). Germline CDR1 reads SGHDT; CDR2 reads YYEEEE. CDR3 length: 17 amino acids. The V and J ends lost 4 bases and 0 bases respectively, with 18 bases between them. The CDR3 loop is CASSPLRQATSTDTQYF. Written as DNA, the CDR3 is TGTGCCAGCAGCCCCTTGAGACAGGCAACTAGCACAGATACGCAGTATTTT.

CDR3 sequence: CASSLRTGGVHETQYF. In nucleotides, the CDR3 is TGTGCCAGTAGTCTCCGGACAGGGGGCGTACACGAGACCCAGTACTTC. V usage is TRBV19 and J usage is TRBJ2-5; TRBD1 matches 11 bases. The CDR3 runs 16 residues. The junction had 10 bases not matched to a gene; V was cut back by 5 bases and J by 5 bases. Germline CDR1 is LNHDA and CDR2 is SQIVND (reference sequence). Drawing the rest from reference TRBV19 and TRBJ2-5, the complete variable domain is DGGITQSPKYLFRKEGQNVTLSCEQNLNHDAMYWYRQDPGQGLRLIYYSQIVNDFQKGDIAEGYSVSREKKESFPLTVTSAQKNPTAFYLCASSLRTGGVHETQYFGPGTRLLVL.

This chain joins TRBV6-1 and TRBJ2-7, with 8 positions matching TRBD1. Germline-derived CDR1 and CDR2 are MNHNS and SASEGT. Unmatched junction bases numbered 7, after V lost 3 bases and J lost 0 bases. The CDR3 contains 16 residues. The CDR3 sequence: CASSDPGTGLSYEQYF. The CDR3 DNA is TGTGCCAGCAGTGACCCCGGGACAGGCCTCTCCTACGAGCAGTACTTC.

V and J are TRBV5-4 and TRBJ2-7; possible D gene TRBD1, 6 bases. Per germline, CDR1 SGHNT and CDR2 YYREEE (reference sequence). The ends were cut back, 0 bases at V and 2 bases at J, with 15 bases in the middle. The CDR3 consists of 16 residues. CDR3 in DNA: TGTGCCAGCAGCTTGGCTGTCGACAGGTCCACCTACGAGCAGTACTTC. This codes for CASSLAVDRSTYEQYF.

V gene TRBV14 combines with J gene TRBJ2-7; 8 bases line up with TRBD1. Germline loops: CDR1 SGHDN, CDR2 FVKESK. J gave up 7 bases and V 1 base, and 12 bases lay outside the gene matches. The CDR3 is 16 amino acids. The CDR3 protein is CASSQAQRGTGGEQYF. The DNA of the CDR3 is TGTGCCAGCAGCCAAGCCCAACGTGGGACAGGAGGTGAGCAGTACTTC.

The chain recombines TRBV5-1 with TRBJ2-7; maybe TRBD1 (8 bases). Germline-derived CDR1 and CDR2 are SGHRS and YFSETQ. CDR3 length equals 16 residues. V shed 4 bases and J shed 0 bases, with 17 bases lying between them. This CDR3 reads CASSGTGTSDSYEQYF. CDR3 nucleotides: TGCGCCAGCAGCGGGACAGGAACTAGCGACTCCTACGAGCAGTACTTC.

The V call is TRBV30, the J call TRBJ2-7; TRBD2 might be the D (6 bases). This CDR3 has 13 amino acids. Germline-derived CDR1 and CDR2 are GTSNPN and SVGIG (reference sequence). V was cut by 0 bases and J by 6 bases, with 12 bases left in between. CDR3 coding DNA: TGTGCCTGGAGTGTACCCCCAGCGGGCGAGCAGTACTTC. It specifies CAWSVPPAGEQYF.

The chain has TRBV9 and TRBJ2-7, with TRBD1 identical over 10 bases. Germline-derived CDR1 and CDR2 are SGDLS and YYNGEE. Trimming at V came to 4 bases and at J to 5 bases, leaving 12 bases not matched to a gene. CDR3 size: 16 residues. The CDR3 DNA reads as TGTGCCAGCAGCATAGGAACCGGGACAGGGGAGGACGAGCAGTACTTC. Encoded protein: CASSIGTGTGEDEQYF.

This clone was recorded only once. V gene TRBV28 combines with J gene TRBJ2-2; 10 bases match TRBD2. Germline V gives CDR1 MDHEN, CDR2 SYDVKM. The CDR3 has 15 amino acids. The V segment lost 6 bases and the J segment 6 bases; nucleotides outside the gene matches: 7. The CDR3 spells CASSISSGRSGELFF. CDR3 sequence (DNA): TGTGCCAGCAGCATAAGTAGCGGGAGGTCCGGGGAGCTGTTTTTT.

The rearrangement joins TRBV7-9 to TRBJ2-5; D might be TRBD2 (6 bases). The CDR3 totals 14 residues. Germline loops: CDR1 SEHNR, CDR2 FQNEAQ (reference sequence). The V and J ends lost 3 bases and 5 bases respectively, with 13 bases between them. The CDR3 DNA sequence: TGTGCCAGCAGCTTGGGGGGTTCCAGGGAGACCCAGTACTTC. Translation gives CASSLGGSRETQYF.

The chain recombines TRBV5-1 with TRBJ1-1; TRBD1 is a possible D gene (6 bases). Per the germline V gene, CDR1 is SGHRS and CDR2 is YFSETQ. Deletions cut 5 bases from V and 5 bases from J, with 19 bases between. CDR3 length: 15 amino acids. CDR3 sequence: CASRQSGGAPTEAFF. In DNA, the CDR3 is TGCGCCAGCAGACAATCGGGGGGGGCGCCAACTGAAGCTTTCTTT.

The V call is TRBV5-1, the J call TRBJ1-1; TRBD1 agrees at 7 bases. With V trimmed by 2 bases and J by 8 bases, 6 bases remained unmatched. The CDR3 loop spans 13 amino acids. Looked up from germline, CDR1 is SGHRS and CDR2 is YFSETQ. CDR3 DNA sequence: TGCGCCAGCAGCTTACTTGGACAGGCGGAAGCTTTCTTT. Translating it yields CASSLLGQAEAFF.

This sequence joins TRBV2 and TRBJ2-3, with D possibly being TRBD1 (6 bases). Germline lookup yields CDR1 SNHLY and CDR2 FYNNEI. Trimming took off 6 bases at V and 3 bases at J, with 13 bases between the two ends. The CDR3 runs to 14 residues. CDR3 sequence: CASRRAGVTDTQYF. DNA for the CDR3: TGTGCCAGCAGGAGGGCAGGGGTGACAGATACGCAGTATTTT.

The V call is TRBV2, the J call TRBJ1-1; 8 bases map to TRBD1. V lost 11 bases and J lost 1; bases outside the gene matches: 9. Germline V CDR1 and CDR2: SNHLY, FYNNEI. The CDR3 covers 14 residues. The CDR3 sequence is CAGTGGLGNTEAFF. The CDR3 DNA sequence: TGTGCCGGTACAGGGGGGTTGGGGAACACTGAAGCTTTCTTT. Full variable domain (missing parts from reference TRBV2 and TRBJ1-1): EPEVTQTPSHQVTQMGQEVILRCVPISNHLYFYWYRQILGQKVEFLVSFYNNEISEKSEIFDDQFSVERPDGSNFTLKIRSTKLEDSAMYFCAGTGGLGNTEAFFGQGTRLTVV.

The CDR3: CAWSKGQGPVDTEAFF. DNA for the CDR3: TGTGCCTGGAGTAAAGGGCAGGGCCCCGTGGACACTGAAGCTTTCTTT. The V gene is TRBV30, the J gene TRBJ1-1; D is possibly TRBD1 (5 bases). Germline CDR1 GTSNPN, CDR2 SVGIG (reference sequence). Trimming removed 2 bases from V and 3 bases from J, with 19 bases in between. The CDR3 covers 16 residues.

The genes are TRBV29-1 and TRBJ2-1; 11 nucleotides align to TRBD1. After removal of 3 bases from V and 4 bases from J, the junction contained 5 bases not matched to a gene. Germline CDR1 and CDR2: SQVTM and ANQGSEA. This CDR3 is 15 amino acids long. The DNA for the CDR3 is TGCAGCGTTGACGGAGGACAGGGGGCTTACAATGAGCAGTTCTTC. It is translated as CSVDGGQGAYNEQFF.